The 11 T cell receptor beta chains presented below share a single source sample, sequenced in a study of blood T cell repertoires in COVID-19 (dated by TCRdb to the early 2020s). Libraries were built with the immunoSEQ multiplex PCR assay. TCRdb retrieved this table from immuneACCESS and kept in-frame rearrangements only. Not all clones are present; in checked studies, unresolved V genes account for under half, and no reason is known for the remainder. The sample profile shows fewer than 85,000 clones; roughly 91% of them were found once. The biggest ten clones account for around 1% of the sample. The sequenced sample was peripheral blood. These receptors were taken from a woman in her fifties or sixties in a cohort sampled during active COVID-19.

This chain uses TRBV11-3 with TRBJ2-7; 7 nucleotides match TRBD2. With V trimmed by 3 bases and J by 0 bases, 2 bases remained unmatched. CDR3 length: 14 residues. CDR1 is SGHNT and CDR2 is YENEEA in the germline V gene. The CDR3 nucleotides read TGTGCCAGCAGCTTGGGGGACTACTCCTACGAGCAGTACTTC. It codes for CASSLGDYSYEQYF.

The chain employs TRBV5-6 and TRBJ2-7; D is uncertain. CDR3 length: 13 amino acids. The V gene's germline CDR1 is SGHDT and CDR2 YYEEEE. Trimming took 0 bases from V and 2 from J, leaving 6 bases between them. DNA of the CDR3: TGTGCCAGCAGCTTGGACAGCACCTACGAGCAGTACTTC. Protein: CASSLDSTYEQYF.

This clone was seen more than once but under ten times. The rearrangement links TRBV7-3 to TRBJ2-7, with no clear D. The V end lost 3 bases, the J end lost 0 bases, and 9 bases lay between the germline ends. Germline V gene sequence: CDR1 SGHTA, CDR2 FQGTGA. The CDR3 runs 14 residues. The CDR3 DNA follows: TGTGCCAGCAGCTTGCTGCGCGGCTCCTACGAGCAGTACTTC. This codes for CASSLLRGSYEQYF.

The CDR3 DNA sequence: TGTGCCAGCGGGGGCGGCGGGTTGCAAGAGACCCAGTACTTC. Translation gives CASGGGGLQETQYF. The chain combines TRBV2 with TRBJ2-5, with D possibly matching TRBD1 (6 bases). V gave up 8 bases and J gave up 2 bases, with 15 bases separating them. Germline-derived CDR1 and CDR2 are SNHLY and FYNNEI. The CDR3 runs 14 residues.

The rearrangement joins TRBV5-8 to TRBJ2-1; D may be TRBD1 (6 bases). Trimming removed 4 bases at V and 3 bases at J, with 14 bases between. The CDR3 is 15 residues long. Germline assignment: CDR1 SGHTS and CDR2 YDEGEE. The CDR3: CASSTQGYLYNEQFF. In DNA form, the CDR3 reads TGTGCCAGCAGCACACAGGGTTACCTCTACAATGAGCAGTTCTTC.

The rearrangement uses TRBV11-2 and TRBJ2-1, with a possible D match to TRBD1 (7 bases). The CDR3 length is 15 residues. V was clipped by 2 bases and J by 4 bases, with 12 bases between them. Germline values: CDR1 SGHAT, CDR2 FQNNGV. The CDR3 loop reads CASSLTQGGYNEQFF. The CDR3 DNA is TGTGCCAGCAGCTTAACCCAGGGGGGATACAATGAGCAGTTCTTC.

The chain's CDR3 is CASSEFFRANVLTF. The DNA for the CDR3 is TGTGCCAGCAGTGAGTTTTTTAGGGCCAACGTCCTGACTTTC. The chain is built from TRBV6-1 and TRBJ2-6; D call uncertain. Trimming removed 3 bases at V and 5 bases at J, with 8 bases between. Germline assignment: CDR1 MNHNS and CDR2 SASEGT. This CDR3 has 14 amino acids.

This clone was counted once. The chain combines TRBV19 with TRBJ2-6; 8 bases align to TRBD1. The V segment lost 3 bases and the J segment 0 bases; nucleotides outside the gene matches: 7. Germline assignment: CDR1 LNHDA and CDR2 SQIVND (reference sequence). CDR3 length: 18 amino acids. The CDR3 sequence is CASSIAGTGFSGANVLTF. DNA for the CDR3: TGTGCCAGTAGTATCGCCGGGACAGGATTCTCTGGGGCCAACGTCCTGACTTTC.

The chain combines TRBV28 with TRBJ2-7, with 7 nucleotides matching TRBD2. CDR1 and CDR2 from the germline V gene are MDHEN and SYDVKM. The ends lost 8 bases at V and 4 bases at J; junction bases unmatched: 5. CDR3 length equals 12 residues. The CDR3 spells CASGRVGYEQYF. The CDR3 region has the DNA TGTGCCAGCGGGAGGGTCGGGTACGAGCAGTACTTC.

This sequence joins TRBV7-9 and TRBJ2-3; TRBD1 agrees at 11 bases. Germline CDR1 and CDR2: SEHNR and FQNEAQ (reference sequence). The CDR3 consists of 16 residues. Losses at the gene ends were 2 bases for V and 5 bases for J; bases not matched to a gene: 6. CDR3 amino acids: CASSLLRDRGEDTQYF. The DNA for the CDR3 is TGTGCCAGCAGCTTACTCCGGGACAGGGGGGAAGATACGCAGTATTTT.

This clone came up a few times. The CDR3 loop reads CASSVTSGLAYEQYF. For the CDR3, the DNA is TGTGCCAGCAGCGTGACTAGCGGACTAGCCTACGAGCAGTACTTC. The chain has TRBV9 and TRBJ2-7; 9 nucleotides match TRBD2. J was trimmed by 2 bases and V by 2 bases; bases with no gene match: 5. This CDR3 is built from 15 residues. Germline V gives CDR1 SGDLS, CDR2 YYNGEE.